This is a list of T cell receptor beta chains from one sample in a study of identical twins. A single record per CDR3 protein comes from TCRdb applying MiXCR to the 5' RACE reads. The table lists approximately 220,000 distinct CDR3 sequences, around 6.9% of them singletons. These same data were also listed under a study on yellow fever vaccine responses in identical twins.

Sequenced input: memory (CD45RO+) T cells sorted from blood. The receptor source for this set is a woman between 18 and 30 years old in good health. Both conserved end residues are part of each CDR3. A D gene is named only where the DNA matches it firmly. Size is stated for part of the rows, as once, few or many counts, or as a class when the clone is expanded.

>few|TRBV15|TRBD1|TRBJ2-3
TGTGCCACCAGCAGAAGCAGGGGGCGCGGGAGCACAGATACGCAGTATTTT
CATSRSRGRGSTDTQYF
>NA|TRBV6-5|NA|TRBJ1-5
TGTGCCAGCAGTTACTCCAGGGGAGCAAATCAGCCCCAGCATTTT
CASSYSRGANQPQHF
>many|TRBV7-2|NA|TRBJ2-5
TGTGCCAGCAGCCTCCGGACTGTTCAAGAGACCCAGTACTTC
CASSLRTVQETQYF
>many|TRBV27|NA|TRBJ2-7
TGTGCCAGCAGTTTACGTGAACACTACGAGCAGTACTTC
CASSLREHYEQYF
>NA|TRBV6-5|NA|TRBJ1-1
TGTGCCAGCAGCTCCGGGGTTGCCGAAGCTTTCTTT
CASSSGVAEAFF
>few|TRBV7-2|NA|TRBJ2-1
TGTGCCAGCAGTCCCCACGACTATGAGCAGTTCTTC
CASSPHDYEQFF
>few|TRBV6-4|TRBD2|TRBJ2-3
TGTGCCAGCAGTGAAGGAGGCGGGGGGGGTGCAGATACGCAGTATTTT
CASSEGGGGGADTQYF
>NA|TRBV11-2|NA|TRBJ2-7
TGTGCCAGCAGCTCCCAACGGGGCCGCTACGAGCAGTACTTC
CASSSQRGRYEQYF
>many|TRBV20-1|NA|TRBJ2-5
TGCAGTGCTAGGGTGGGGAGTGGGGAGACCCAGTACTTC
CSARVGSGETQYF
>many|TRBV6-1|NA|TRBJ2-1
TGTGCCAGCAGTGCCCCGGGTGGACATGAGCAGTTCTTC
CASSAPGGHEQFF
>few|TRBV15|NA|TRBJ2-7
TGTGCCACCAGCAGAGATTGGGGTGCGATGGGCGAGCAGTACTTC
CATSRDWGAMGEQYF
>few|TRBV15|NA|TRBJ2-6
TGTGCCACCAGCATGGACCGTTCTGGGGCCAACGTCCTGACTTTC
CATSMDRSGANVLTF
>few|TRBV29-1|NA|TRBJ2-3
TGCAGCGTCTCGAGTCCAGATACGCAGTATTTT
CSVSSPDTQYF
>many|TRBV6-5|TRBD2|TRBJ2-5
TGTGCCAGCAGTTATGGCGGGGGAGGCCAAGAGACCCAGTACTTC
CASSYGGGGQETQYF
>many|TRBV24-1|NA|TRBJ1-2
TGTGCCACCAGTGCTGCGGCAAACTATGGCTACACCTTC
CATSAAANYGYTF
>many|TRBV6-1|NA|TRBJ1-5
TGTGCCAGCAGCGCGAGGGACGCAAACAGTCAGCCCCAGCATTTT
CASSARDANSQPQHF
>NA|TRBV7-8|NA|TRBJ2-7
TGTGCCAGCAGCCCCCACACCTCCTACGAGCAGTACTTC
CASSPHTSYEQYF
>few|TRBV6-6|NA|TRBJ2-5
TGTGCCAGCATGGCGGGCGCGAAGACCCAGTACTTC
CASMAGAKTQYF
>many|TRBV14|NA|TRBJ2-7
TGTGCCAGCAGCCAATATGGGCTGGAGAGCTCCTACGAGCAGTACTTC
CASSQYGLESSYEQYF
>few|TRBV6-1|TRBD1|TRBJ2-6
TGTGCCAGCAGTGCCCGGACAGGGAGCGGGGCCAACGTCCTGACTTTC
CASSARTGSGANVLTF
>NA|TRBV9|TRBD1|TRBJ1-2
TGTGCCAGCAGCGTAGCTACGAGCGGACAGGCGGTCACCTTC
CASSVATSGQAVTF
>NA|TRBV6-4|TRBD1|TRBJ2-6
TGTGCCAGCATGACCGTGGCAGGGGGTGTTGGGGACTCTGGGGCCAACGTCCTGACTTTC
CASMTVAGGVGDSGANVLTF
>few|TRBV7-9|NA|TRBJ2-7
TGTGCCAGCAGCTTATACTCCAACATCGGAGCGTCCGAGCAGTACTTC
CASSLYSNIGASEQYF